Presented here are 2 T cell receptor beta chains from one specimen sequenced in a study of vaccination and CD4 T cells after COVID-19. Researchers used the Oncomine TCR Beta short-read assay to sequence DNA from cultured CD4+ T cells. Using its own MiXCR run on the PCR reads, TCRdb lists one record per CDR3 protein. The sample lists approximately 15,000 distinct CDR3 sequences; 51% were seen once. Treatment described: approximately 9-day PBMC culture with coronavirus spike peptide pools or control peptides (ViraFEST assay). No antigen is known for these receptors. Sequencing input: CD4+ T cells from blood, cultured in vitro. Receptors originate from a human donor who had recovered from COVID-19.

This clonotype showed up just a few times. The V and J genes are TRBV7-2 and TRBJ2-5; 15 positions match TRBD2. There are 16 residues in the CDR3. J lost 2 bases, V lost 3 bases, and 1 base had no gene match. Per germline, CDR1 SGHTA and CDR2 FQGNSA. CDR3 sequence (DNA): TGTGCCAGCAGCTTCGGACTAGCGGGGGGGCAAGAGACCCAGTACTTC. Amino acid sequence: CASSFGLAGGQETQYF.

This chain uses TRBV6-2 or TRBV6-3 with TRBJ1-6; 11 bases map to TRBD1. The CDR3 spans 19 residues. With 6 bases clipped from V and 6 bases from J, the junction kept 16 bases outside the gene matches. CDR1 MNHEY and CDR2 SVGEGT come from the germline V gene. The DNA of the CDR3 is TGTGCCAGCAGACCCCATTGGACAGGGGGCCCGAATATTAATTCACCCCTCCACTTT. It is translated as CASRPHWTGGPNINSPLHF.